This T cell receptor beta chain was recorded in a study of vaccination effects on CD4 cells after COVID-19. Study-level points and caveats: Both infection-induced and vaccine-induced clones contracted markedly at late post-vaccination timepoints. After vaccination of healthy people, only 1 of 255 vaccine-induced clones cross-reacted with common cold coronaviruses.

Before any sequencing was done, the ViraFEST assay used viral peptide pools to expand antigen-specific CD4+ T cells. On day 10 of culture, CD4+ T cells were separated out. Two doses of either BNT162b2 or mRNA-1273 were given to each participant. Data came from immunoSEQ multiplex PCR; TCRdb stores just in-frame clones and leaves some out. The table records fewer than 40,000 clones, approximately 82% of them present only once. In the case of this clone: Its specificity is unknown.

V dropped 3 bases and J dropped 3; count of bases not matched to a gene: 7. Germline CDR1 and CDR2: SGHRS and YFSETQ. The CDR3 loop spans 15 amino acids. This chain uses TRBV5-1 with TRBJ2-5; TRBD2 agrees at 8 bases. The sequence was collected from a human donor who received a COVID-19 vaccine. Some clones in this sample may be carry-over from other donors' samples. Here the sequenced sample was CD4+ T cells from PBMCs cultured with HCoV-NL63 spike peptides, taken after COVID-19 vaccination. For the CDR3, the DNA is TGCGCCAGCAGCTCCCTACGGGGGGGGGAAGAGACCCAGTACTTC. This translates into CASSSLRGGEETQYF.